This TCR beta chain is drawn from a study of T cell responses to AZD1222 COVID-19 vaccine (dated by TCRdb to about 2021). The study in broad terms: AZD1222 recipients whose second dose came at about 4 weeks and those whose second dose came at about 12 weeks were combined into one group, since spike-specific TCR depth and breadth did not differ between the two schedules. Enrollment into the trials was organized by age into subgroups of 18-55, 56-69 and 70-plus years, and those subgroups contained roughly 140, 27 and 60 TCR-sequenced participants, respectively. A total of approximately 250 trial participants underwent TCR sequencing, of whom around 210 had received two doses of AZD1222 and 26 had received two doses of the MenACWY control vaccine.

The CDR3 regions of human TCRbeta chains were subjected to immunosequencing. Per the source publication's procedure: TCRs in the repertoires were compared against a reference library of SARS-CoV-2-specific TCRs that had been generated with the MIRA antigen-specificity platform. Breadth was defined as the fraction of unique TCRs that were SARS-CoV-2-associated, and depth was defined as the fraction of total T cells that were SARS-CoV-2-associated. Using the MIRA data, each spike-specific TCR was mapped to the spike region that the TCR reacts to and placed in a CD4 or CD8 class. Log10-transformed breadth and depth values were compared by one-way ANOVA with Sidak's multiple comparisons tests. The source is immuneACCESS, and TCRdb retained only in-frame sequences with V and J called. Part of the clones is not carried over; for the studies checked, unresolved V genes explain less than half of this, and the remainder is unexplained. V and J calls and clone size follow that table, whereas D and trimming were derived from the DNA. The sample contains roughly 150,000 clones, about 91% of them found a single time. The ten largest clones represent approximately 3.7% of the sample.

Measured from the cysteine to the phenylalanine, the CDR3 is 15 residues long. Of the read, only the CDR3 DNA is kept; its 45 bases are in frame from base 1. The germline V and J ends show losses of 4 bases and 4 bases respectively, and no gene match explains 7 bases of the junction. According to the germline V gene, CDR1 reads MDHEN and CDR2 reads SYDVKM. This sample's time point label indicates: baseline before first vaccination. Samples from vaccinated people were obtained from the UK trials COV001 and COV002, which included a single-blind randomized controlled phase 2/3 trial of AZD1222 (ChAdOx1 nCoV-19) in healthy adults. For TCRbeta chain sequencing, PBMC samples were collected from trial participants at day 0 and at day 28 after the second dose. Beyond this particular receptor, the publication reports: In the small 56-69-year group, the increase in depth fell short of significance, most likely because of low power. A significant rise in spike-specific TCR breadth and depth was observed after two AZD1222 doses relative to day 0 and relative to MenACWY recipients. Conclusions about previously exposed vaccinees are limited because only six or seven AZD1222 recipients were SARS-CoV-2 seropositive at baseline. No day 14 peak-response samples were available, so repertoires were characterized only after the peak T cell response. Nearly half of unique spike-specific TCRs reportedly recognized epitopes outside regions mutated in the B.1.351 and B.1.1.7 variants. Participants were mostly white British, with more females than males. The authors suggested clonal diversity may have been underestimated. CD4 TCRs associated with the vaccine covered the entire spike protein, and the dominant responses were in regions 160-218 and 743-854.

Comments on this clone: No cognate antigen has been identified for it. Per-nucleotide qualities are absent, and no much larger clonotype sits a single base away.

The sequence joins TRBV28 to TRBJ2-1; 7 junctional bases match TRBD1. The sample here was peripheral blood, taken on day 0 of AZD1222 vaccination. This clonotype originated in an adult in good health. This receptor carries the CDR3 CASSSNRGPYNEQFF. The DNA sequence reads TGTGCCAGCAGTTCAAACAGGGGACCGTACAATGAGCAGTTCTTC.